A selection of T cell receptor beta chains follows, all from one sample in a study of blood T cell repertoires in COVID-19. This table comes from immunoSEQ multiplex PCR, and its TCRdb copy is limited to in-frame clones, with some not included. The sample carries about 120,000 clones, about 86% recorded once. The sequenced material came from peripheral blood. The origin of the receptors is a woman between 50 and 59 years old with acute or convalescent COVID-19. Both conserved end residues are part of each CDR3. Fields, in order: V gene, D gene, clone size, J gene, CDR3 protein, CDR3 DNA. The D gene is left open where the match is weak. Where a row states a size, it is once, few, many or the class of an expanded clone; other rows omit it.

TRBV9	NA	NA	TRBJ1-1	CASSVGSGGTEAFF	TGTGCCAGCAGCGTAGGTTCGGGGGGCACTGAAGCTTTCTTT
TRBV6-2/TRBV6-3	NA	once	TRBJ1-5	CASSYSGRAGNQPQHF	TGTGCCAGCAGTTACTCTGGCAGGGCGGGCAATCAGCCCCAGCATTTT
TRBV10-3	NA	NA	TRBJ1-6	CAIRAGAPNSPLHF	TGTGCCATCAGGGCAGGGGCACCTAATTCACCCCTCCACTTT
TRBV2	TRBD1	NA	TRBJ2-1	CASRRTGGSYNEQFF	TGTGCCAGCAGGCGGACAGGGGGTTCCTACAATGAGCAGTTCTTC
TRBV27	NA	NA	TRBJ1-2	CASSSGPGGGYTF	TGTGCCAGCAGTTCCGGCCCGGGGGGTGGCTACACCTTC
TRBV7-2	NA	once	TRBJ1-1	CASSSNRVREAFF	TGTGCCAGCAGCTCAAACAGGGTTCGGGAAGCTTTCTTT
TRBV5-4	TRBD2	once	TRBJ2-2	CASSLDPSGSSGGPGELFF	TGTGCCAGCAGCTTGGACCCTAGCGGGAGTTCGGGGGGTCCCGGGGAGCTGTTTTTT
TRBV5-4	TRBD2	NA	TRBJ2-1	CASSLLTSGRYNEQFF	TGTGCCAGCAGCTTACTAACTAGCGGGAGATACAATGAGCAGTTCTTC
TRBV11-2	TRBD2	NA	TRBJ2-3	CASSFSGGWDTQYF	TGTGCCAGCAGCTTTAGCGGGGGCTGGGATACGCAGTATTTT
TRBV4-1	TRBD2	NA	TRBJ2-7	CASSQTSGPSYEQYF	TGCGCCAGCAGCCAAACTAGCGGTCCCTCCTACGAGCAGTACTTC
TRBV7-9	TRBD1	NA	TRBJ2-7	CASSIRDSLNEQYF	TGTGCCAGCAGCATCCGGGACAGTCTGAACGAGCAGTACTTC
TRBV5-1	TRBD1	NA	TRBJ1-4	CASSEGTADEKLFF	TGCGCCAGCAGCGAAGGGACAGCGGATGAAAAACTGTTTTTT
TRBV10-3	TRBD1	few	TRBJ1-5	CAISPQEGQGAQPQHF	TGTGCCATCAGCCCACAGGAGGGACAGGGGGCGCAGCCCCAGCATTTT
TRBV19	TRBD2	many	TRBJ2-3	CASRMTSGMRRTQYF	TGTGCCAGTAGGATGACTAGCGGGATGCGTCGGACGCAGTATTTT
TRBV2	NA	NA	TRBJ2-3	CASSEGSTSLDTQYF	TGTGCCAGCAGTGAAGGTTCGACTAGTTTGGATACGCAGTATTTT
TRBV15	TRBD2	NA	TRBJ2-1	CATRNAGLASEQFF	TGTGCCACCCGAAATGCGGGACTAGCTTCTGAGCAGTTCTTC
TRBV18	NA	NA	TRBJ1-1	CASSPEQGTEAFF	TGTGCCAGCTCACCGGAACAGGGTACTGAAGCTTTCTTT
TRBV2	NA	NA	TRBJ1-3	CASSGQGWLLSGNTIYF	TGTGCCAGCAGTGGGCAGGGTTGGCTTCTCTCTGGAAACACCATATATTTT
TRBV9	TRBD2	NA	TRBJ2-7	CASSAYSGADEQYF	TGTGCCAGCAGCGCCTATAGCGGGGCGGACGAGCAGTACTTC
TRBV3-1/TRBV3-2	NA	NA	TRBJ2-1	CASSQSATILNEQFF	TGTGCCAGCAGCCAAAGTGCGACTATCCTTAATGAGCAGTTCTTC
TRBV23-1	TRBD1	NA	TRBJ2-1	CASSHLSRDSSYNEQFF	TGCGCCAGCAGTCACCTTTCCCGGGACAGCTCGTACAATGAGCAGTTCTTC
TRBV7-9	TRBD1	NA	TRBJ1-4	CASSLSTGVPNEKLFF	TGTGCCAGCAGCCTTAGTACAGGGGTCCCTAATGAAAAACTGTTTTTT
TRBV28	TRBD2	NA	TRBJ2-7	CASIPASGLAYEQYF	TGTGCCAGCATCCCCGCCTCGGGACTAGCCTACGAGCAGTACTTC
TRBV6-5	NA	NA	TRBJ1-2	CASSYRSQGYGYTF	TGTGCCAGCAGTTACCGCAGTCAGGGTTATGGCTACACCTTC
TRBV4-2	TRBD2	NA	TRBJ2-2	CASSQVVRLAGDSPRPGELFF	TGTGCCAGCAGCCAAGTTGTTCGGCTAGCGGGAGATTCCCCCCGTCCCGGGGAGCTGTTTTTT
TRBV3-1/TRBV3-2	NA	NA	TRBJ2-5	CASSHKWAPETQYF	TGTGCCAGCAGCCATAAGTGGGCCCCAGAGACCCAGTACTTC